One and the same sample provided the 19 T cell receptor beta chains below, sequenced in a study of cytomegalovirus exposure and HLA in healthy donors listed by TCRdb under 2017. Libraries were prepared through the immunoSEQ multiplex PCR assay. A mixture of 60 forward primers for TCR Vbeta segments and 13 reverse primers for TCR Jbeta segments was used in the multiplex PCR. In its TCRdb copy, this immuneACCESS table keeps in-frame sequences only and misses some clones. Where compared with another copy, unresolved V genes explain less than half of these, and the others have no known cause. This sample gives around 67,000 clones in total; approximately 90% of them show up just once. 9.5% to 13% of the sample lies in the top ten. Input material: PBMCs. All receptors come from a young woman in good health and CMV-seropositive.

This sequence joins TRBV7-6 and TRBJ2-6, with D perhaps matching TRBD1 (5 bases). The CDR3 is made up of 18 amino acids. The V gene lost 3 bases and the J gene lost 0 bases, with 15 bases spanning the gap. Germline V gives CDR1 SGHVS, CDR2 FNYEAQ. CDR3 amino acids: CASSFTDRLYSGANVLTF. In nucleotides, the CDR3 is TGTGCCAGCAGCTTTACAGACAGACTTTACTCTGGGGCCAACGTCCTGACTTTC.

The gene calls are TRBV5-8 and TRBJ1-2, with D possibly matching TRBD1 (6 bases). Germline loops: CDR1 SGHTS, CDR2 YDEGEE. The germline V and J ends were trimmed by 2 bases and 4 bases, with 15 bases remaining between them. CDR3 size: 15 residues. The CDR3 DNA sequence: TGTGCCAGCAGCTTCCAATCAGGGGCCCTCTATGGCTACACCTTC. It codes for CASSFQSGALYGYTF.

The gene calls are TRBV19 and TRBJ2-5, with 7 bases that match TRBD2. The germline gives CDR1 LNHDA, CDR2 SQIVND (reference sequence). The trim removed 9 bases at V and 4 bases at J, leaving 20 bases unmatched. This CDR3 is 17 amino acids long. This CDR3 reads CASRREGLVRQPETQYF. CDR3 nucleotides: TGTGCCAGCAGAAGGGAGGGTTTAGTGAGACAACCAGAGACCCAGTACTTC.

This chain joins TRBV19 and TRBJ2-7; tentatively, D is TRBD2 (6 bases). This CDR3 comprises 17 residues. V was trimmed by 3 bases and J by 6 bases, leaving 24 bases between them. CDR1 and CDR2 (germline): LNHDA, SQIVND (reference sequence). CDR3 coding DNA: TGTGCCAGTAGTATTACCGCCAACTCGAGAGGGCGGGGCGAGCAGTACTTC. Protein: CASSITANSRGRGEQYF. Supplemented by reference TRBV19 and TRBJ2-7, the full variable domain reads DGGITQSPKYLFRKEGQNVTLSCEQNLNHDAMYWYRQDPGQGLRLIYYSQIVNDFQKGDIAEGYSVSREKKESFPLTVTSAQKNPTAFYLCASSITANSRGRGEQYFGPGTRLTVT.

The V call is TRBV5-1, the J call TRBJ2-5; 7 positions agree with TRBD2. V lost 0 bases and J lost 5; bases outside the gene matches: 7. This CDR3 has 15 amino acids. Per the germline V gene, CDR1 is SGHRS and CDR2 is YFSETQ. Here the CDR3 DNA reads TGCGCCAGCAGCTTGGGGGACTATTTGATTGAGACCCAGTACTTC. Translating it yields CASSLGDYLIETQYF.

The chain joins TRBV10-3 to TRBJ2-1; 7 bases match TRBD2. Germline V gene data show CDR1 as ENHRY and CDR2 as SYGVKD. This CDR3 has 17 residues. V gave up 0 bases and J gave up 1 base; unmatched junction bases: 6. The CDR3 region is CAISESGGAGSYNEQFF. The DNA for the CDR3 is TGTGCCATCAGTGAGTCCGGGGGAGCGGGATCCTACAATGAGCAGTTCTTC.

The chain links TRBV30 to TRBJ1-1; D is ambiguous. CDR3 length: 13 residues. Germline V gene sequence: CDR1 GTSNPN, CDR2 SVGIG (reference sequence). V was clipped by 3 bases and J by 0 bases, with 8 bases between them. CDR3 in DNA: TGTGCCTGGAGACTGACACTGAACACTGAAGCTTTCTTT. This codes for CAWRLTLNTEAFF.

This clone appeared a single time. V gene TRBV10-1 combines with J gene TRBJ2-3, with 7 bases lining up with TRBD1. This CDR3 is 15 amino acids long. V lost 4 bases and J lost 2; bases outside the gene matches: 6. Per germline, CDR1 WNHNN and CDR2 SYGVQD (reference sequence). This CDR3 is CASSGLGTVTDTQYF. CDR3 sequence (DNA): TGCGCCAGCAGTGGCCTTGGGACAGTCACAGATACGCAGTATTTT.

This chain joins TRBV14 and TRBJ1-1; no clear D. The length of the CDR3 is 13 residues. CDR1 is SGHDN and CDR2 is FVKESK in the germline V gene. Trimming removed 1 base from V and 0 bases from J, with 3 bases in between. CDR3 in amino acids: CASSQVLNTEAFF. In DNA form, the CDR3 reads TGTGCCAGCAGCCAAGTCTTGAACACTGAAGCTTTCTTT.

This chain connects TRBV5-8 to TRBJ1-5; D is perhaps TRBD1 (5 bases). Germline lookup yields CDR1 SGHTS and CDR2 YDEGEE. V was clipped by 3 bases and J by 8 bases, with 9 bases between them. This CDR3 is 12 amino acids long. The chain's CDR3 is CASSSQGKPQHF. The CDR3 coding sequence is TGTGCCAGCAGCTCGCAGGGCAAGCCCCAGCATTTT. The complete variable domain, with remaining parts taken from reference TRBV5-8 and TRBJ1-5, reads EAGVTQSPTHLIKTRGQQATLRCSPISGHTSVYWYQQALGLGLQFLLWYDEGEERNRGNFPPRFSGRQFPNYSSELNVNALELEDSALYLCASSSQGKPQHFGDGTRLSIL.

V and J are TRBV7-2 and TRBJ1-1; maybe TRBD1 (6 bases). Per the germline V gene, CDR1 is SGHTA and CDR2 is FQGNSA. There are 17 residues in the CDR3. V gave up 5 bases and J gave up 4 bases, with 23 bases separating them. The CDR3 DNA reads TGTGCCAGCAGCCCAGCCGGGGGGCCCTACCGGGGCACTGAAGCTTTCTTT. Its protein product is CASSPAGGPYRGTEAFF.

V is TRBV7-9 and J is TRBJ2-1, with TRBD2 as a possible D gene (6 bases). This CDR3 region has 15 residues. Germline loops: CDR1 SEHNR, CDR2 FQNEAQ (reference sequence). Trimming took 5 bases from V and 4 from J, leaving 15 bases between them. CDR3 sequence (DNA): TGTGCCAGCAGCCCCACGCGGGACGTGTACAATGAGCAGTTCTTC. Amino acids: CASSPTRDVYNEQFF.

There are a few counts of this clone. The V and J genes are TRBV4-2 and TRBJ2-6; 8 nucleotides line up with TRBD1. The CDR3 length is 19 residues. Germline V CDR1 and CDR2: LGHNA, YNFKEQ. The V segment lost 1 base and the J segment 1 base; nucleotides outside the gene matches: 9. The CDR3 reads CASSQAGQGVLSGANVLTF. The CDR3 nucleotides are TGTGCCAGCAGCCAAGCCGGACAGGGTGTTTTATCTGGGGCCAACGTCCTGACTTTC.

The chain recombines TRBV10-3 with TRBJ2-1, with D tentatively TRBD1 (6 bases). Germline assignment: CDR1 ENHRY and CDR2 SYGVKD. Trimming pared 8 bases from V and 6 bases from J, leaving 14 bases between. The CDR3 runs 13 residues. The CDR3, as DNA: TGTGCCATCTTTGCAGGGGCAGGCAATGAGCAGTTCTTC. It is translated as CAIFAGAGNEQFF.

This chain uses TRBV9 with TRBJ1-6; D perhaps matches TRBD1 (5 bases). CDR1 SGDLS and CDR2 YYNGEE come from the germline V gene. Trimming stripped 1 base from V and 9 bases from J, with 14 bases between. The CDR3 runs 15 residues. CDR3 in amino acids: CASSVSRDSFSPLHF. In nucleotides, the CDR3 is TGTGCCAGCAGCGTATCCAGGGATTCTTTTTCACCCCTCCACTTT.

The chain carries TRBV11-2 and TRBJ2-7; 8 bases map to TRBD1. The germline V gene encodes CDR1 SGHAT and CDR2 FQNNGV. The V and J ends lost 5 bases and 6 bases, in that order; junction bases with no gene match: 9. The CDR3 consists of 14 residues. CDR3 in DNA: TGTGCCAGCAGCATTACGGGACAGGTCCCCGAGCAGTACTTC. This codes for CASSITGQVPEQYF.

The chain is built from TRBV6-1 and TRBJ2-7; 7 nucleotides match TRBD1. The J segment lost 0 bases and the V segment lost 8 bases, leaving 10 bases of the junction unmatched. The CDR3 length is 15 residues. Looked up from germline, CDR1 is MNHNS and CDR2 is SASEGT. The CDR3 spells CASLLTGASSYEQYF. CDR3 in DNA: TGTGCCAGCCTACTTACAGGGGCGAGCTCCTACGAGCAGTACTTC.

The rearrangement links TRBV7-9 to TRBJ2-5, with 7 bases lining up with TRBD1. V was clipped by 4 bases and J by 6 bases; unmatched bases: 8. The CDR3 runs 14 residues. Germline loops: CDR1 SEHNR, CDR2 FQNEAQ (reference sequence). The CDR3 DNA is TGTGCCAGCAGCTCGCCAGGACAGGCGAAGACCCAGTACTTC. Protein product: CASSSPGQAKTQYF.

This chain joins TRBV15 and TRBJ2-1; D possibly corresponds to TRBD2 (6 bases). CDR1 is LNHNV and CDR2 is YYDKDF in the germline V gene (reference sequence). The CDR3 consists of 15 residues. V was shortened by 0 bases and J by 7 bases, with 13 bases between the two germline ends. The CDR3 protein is CATSRDRGTRNEQFF. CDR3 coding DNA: TGTGCCACCAGCAGAGATCGCGGGACCAGAAATGAGCAGTTCTTC.